This TCR beta chain was obtained from a study of blood T cells in healthy people across ages. Each donor's blood draw was roughly 10 milliliters of peripheral blood. Each sample had at least 6.5 million PBMCs isolated. Total RNA amounts of at least 6 micrograms were extracted per sample. It was with a sample-barcoded 5' primer and a J-beta primer mix that a second PCR of roughly 7 to 12 cycles was run. TCRdb fed the 5' RACE reads into MiXCR, producing one record per CDR3 protein. Seen here are over 1.5 million distinct CDR3 sequences, around 48% observed once, and the top ten hold 2.1%. This CDR3 is 14 amino acids long. V lost 7 bases and J lost 9; bases outside the gene matches: 11. Per the germline V gene, CDR1 is SGHTA and CDR2 is FQGNSA.

Source material: blood. The receptor was derived from a woman in her thirties or forties in good health. The chain uses TRBV7-2 and TRBJ2-3; 9 nucleotides match TRBD1. CDR3 protein: CASNRDRVDGTQYF. The CDR3 DNA sequence: TGTGCCAGCAACCGGGACAGGGTCGATGGGACGCAGTATTTT.